The T cell receptor (beta chain) under discussion was sequenced for a study of shared clonotypes between healthy human individuals. V was shortened by 8 bases and J by 0 bases, with 9 bases between the two germline ends. This CDR3 is built from 13 residues. Germline lookup yields CDR1 SGHDT and CDR2 YYEEEE. This clone has just one count. Its antigen is undetermined. Produced via immunoSEQ multiplex PCR; TCRdb's table is partial and in-frame only. This sample yields roughly 720,000 clones, of which roughly 91% are seen a single time; 34% belongs to the top ten. General observations from the study: Memory subsets had estimated richness that was generally smaller than that of naive subsets.

Sequenced sample: memory CD8+ T cells from PBMCs. Indicated subset: CD45RO+ cells pooled with CCR7-negative TemRA cells. This TCR came from a man in his late teens or twenties in good health. Some clones in this sample may be carry-over from other donors' samples. The rearrangement uses TRBV5-6 and TRBJ1-3, with unresolved D. CDR3 in amino acids: CASKANSGNTIYF. In DNA form, the CDR3 reads TGTGCCAGTAAAGCCAACTCTGGAAACACCATATATTTT.